The 20 T cell receptor beta chains listed next were all sequenced from one sample in a study of OX40 agonist ivuxolimab in advanced cancers. Assay: immunoSEQ multiplex PCR; the TCRdb copy retains only in-frame clones and omits some. This table has tens of thousands of clones, 89% appearing once. The input for sequencing was CD4+ or CD8+ T cells sorted from blood, taken in a trial of the OX40 agonist ivuxolimab. The receptors shown here come from an adult with an advanced solid tumor such as melanoma, head and neck, liver or kidney cancer.

This rearrangement joins TRBV5-6 to TRBJ2-3, with unresolved D. Germline CDR1 reads SGHDT; CDR2 reads YYEEEE. Trimming took 4 bases from V and 2 from J, leaving 11 bases between them. The CDR3 has 14 amino acids. The CDR3 nucleotides are TGTGCCAGCAGCCCCCCGGGCGCCACAGATACGCAGTATTTT. Protein sequence: CASSPPGATDTQYF.

The V gene is TRBV5-1, the J gene TRBJ1-1, with 7 positions matching TRBD1. V was clipped by 4 bases and J by 6 bases; unmatched bases: 9. The germline V gene encodes CDR1 SGHRS and CDR2 YFSETQ. The length of the CDR3 is 14 residues. CDR3 sequence reads: CASSRGTGVPEAFF. The CDR3 DNA follows: TGCGCCAGCAGCCGCGGTACAGGGGTTCCTGAAGCTTTCTTT.

The chain couples TRBV6-1 to TRBJ2-2; maybe TRBD2 (5 bases). Per germline, CDR1 MNHNS and CDR2 SASEGT. The CDR3 covers 15 residues. V was shortened by 2 bases and J by 3 bases, with 10 bases between the two germline ends. Here the CDR3 DNA reads TGTGCCAGCAGTGAATCGCGAGGGTACACCGGGGAGCTGTTTTTT. Amino acids: CASSESRGYTGELFF.

The gene calls are TRBV11-1 and TRBJ1-1; 7 positions match TRBD1. V gave up 5 bases and J gave up 10 bases; unmatched junction bases: 4. The CDR3 length is 11 residues. The germline V gene encodes CDR1 SGHAT and CDR2 FQDESV (reference sequence). The CDR3 region is CASSHRGVAFF. In DNA form, the CDR3 reads TGTGCCAGCAGCCACAGGGGTGTAGCTTTCTTT.

In DNA, the CDR3 is TGCGCCAGCAGCTTGGGGGTACTAAACACTGAAGCTTTCTTT. This gives the protein CASSLGVLNTEAFF. The gene calls are TRBV5-1 and TRBJ1-1; D is unresolved. Germline V lookup: CDR1 SGHRS, CDR2 YFSETQ. Trimming left V 0 bases short and J 2 bases short, with 8 bases between. This CDR3 spans 14 amino acids. The full variable domain, with the rest looked up from reference TRBV5-1 and TRBJ1-1, is KAGVTQTPRYLIKTRGQQVTLSCSPISGHRSVSWYQQTPGQGLQFLFEYFSETQRNKGNFPGRFSGRQFSNSRSEMNVSTLELGDSALYLCASSLGVLNTEAFFGQGTRLTVV.

The V call is TRBV7-2, the J call TRBJ2-5; either TRBD1 or TRBD2 may fit D (6 bases each). This CDR3 has 19 amino acids. Germline CDR1 is SGHTA and CDR2 is FQGNSA. V lost 5 bases and J lost 3, with 28 bases in between. The CDR3 sequence: CASSPRGLGQGRRKETQYF. CDR3 DNA: TGTGCCAGCAGCCCCAGGGGTCTGGGGCAGGGGAGGAGAAAAGAGACCCAGTACTTC.

V is TRBV21-1 and J is TRBJ1-5; the D call TRBD1 from the table was never checked on the DNA. TRBV21-1 is listed as a pseudogene. The CDR3 is made up of 18 amino acids. CDR3 protein: CASSPHPLDRDGNQPQHF. CDR3 DNA sequence: TGTGCCAGCAGCCCACACCCGCTAGACAGGGATGGCAATCAGCCCCAGCATTTT.

Notes on this clone: This sample includes further DNA sequences coding for the same CDR3. This chain joins TRBV6-1 and TRBJ1-5, with D perhaps matching TRBD1 (5 bases). Per the germline V gene, CDR1 is MNHNS and CDR2 is SASEGT. V lost 3 bases to trimming and J lost 6 bases, with 12 bases between them. The CDR3 totals 14 residues. This chain's CDR3 is CASSEGQGAQPQHF. CDR3 in DNA: TGTGCCAGCAGTGAGGGGCAGGGTGCTCAGCCCCAGCATTTT.

The chain links TRBV4-2 to TRBJ1-5; TRBD1 aligns across 10 bases. The V gene's germline CDR1 is LGHNA and CDR2 YNFKEQ. V trimming: 4 bases; J trimming: 2 bases; junction bases outside the gene matches: 5. The CDR3 has 16 amino acids. CDR3 residues: CASSPTGGRGNQPQHF. In DNA, the CDR3 is TGTGCCAGCAGCCCGACAGGGGGCAGGGGCAATCAGCCCCAGCATTTT.

The chain uses TRBV11-2 and TRBJ2-3; no definite D call. In germline, CDR1 is SGHAT, CDR2 FQNNGV. V was pared by 6 bases and J by 0 bases, with 16 bases between. The length of the CDR3 is 16 residues. The CDR3 DNA reads as TGTGCCAGCAGTTTCTCAAGGAGTCCTAGCACAGATACGCAGTATTTT. It specifies CASSFSRSPSTDTQYF.

The V and J genes are TRBV6-1 and TRBJ2-4, with D unclear. This CDR3 contains 11 residues. Germline V gene lookup returns CDR1 MNHNS and CDR2 SASEGT. Trimming removed 7 bases at V and 7 bases at J, with 8 bases between. CDR3 in DNA: TGTGCCAGCATACTTGATAACATTCAGTACTTC. Its translation: CASILDNIQYF.

The rearrangement joins TRBV5-5 to TRBJ1-2, with D maybe TRBD1 (5 bases). Germline CDR1 reads SGHKS; CDR2 reads YYEKEE (reference sequence). The CDR3 has 14 amino acids. V lost 2 bases to trimming and J lost 5 bases, with 13 bases between them. The CDR3 loop reads CASSFGTVFYGYTF. The CDR3 coding sequence is TGTGCCAGCAGCTTTGGGACCGTCTTTTATGGCTACACCTTC.

The rearrangement joins TRBV18 to TRBJ1-6; the match to TRBD1 covers 7 bases. V lost 3 bases to trimming and J lost 7 bases; unmatched junction nucleotides: 6. The V gene's germline CDR1 is KGHSH and CDR2 LQKENI. CDR3 length equals 15 residues. CDR3 in amino acids: CASSPTTGSNSPLHF. CDR3 coding DNA: TGTGCCAGCTCACCGACGACAGGGAGCAATTCACCCCTCCACTTT.

The chain recombines TRBV2 with TRBJ2-5; 9 bases are a match to TRBD2. The CDR3 has 16 amino acids. V shed 6 bases and J 0 bases; nucleotides not matched to a gene: 8. Germline V gene lookup returns CDR1 SNHLY and CDR2 FYNNEI. Here the CDR3 reads CASRDIAGVYQETQYF. The CDR3, as DNA: TGTGCCAGCAGGGATATAGCGGGGGTGTACCAAGAGACCCAGTACTTC.

The rearrangement uses TRBV9 and TRBJ1-6; the D is unclear. Trimming left V 4 bases short and J 7 bases short, with 15 bases between. This CDR3 is built from 15 residues. Germline V gene sequence: CDR1 SGDLS, CDR2 YYNGEE. CDR3 nucleotide sequence: TGTGCCAGCAGCCCCCCTGGAGGTGGCAATTCACCCCTCCACTTT. Translated: CASSPPGGGNSPLHF.

The chain combines TRBV5-1 with TRBJ2-7; 11 nucleotides line up with TRBD2. Germline V gene data show CDR1 as SGHRS and CDR2 as YFSETQ. V lost 0 bases to trimming and J lost 2 bases; unmatched junction nucleotides: 1. This CDR3 has 15 residues. CDR3 residues: CASSLVSGGAYEQYF. CDR3 DNA: TGCGCCAGCAGCTTGGTTAGCGGGGGGGCCTACGAGCAGTACTTC.

The chain combines TRBV6-1 with TRBJ1-1; TRBD1 is a possible D gene (6 bases). CDR1 is MNHNS, CDR2 SASEGT, per germline. The CDR3 is 18 residues long. Trimming removed 1 base at V and 1 base at J, with 19 bases between. CDR3 nucleotides: TGTGCCAGCAGTGAAGACCTTTTAACAGGGTCCTGGAACACTGAAGCTTTCTTT. Translation: CASSEDLLTGSWNTEAFF.

This chain joins TRBV7-9 and TRBJ1-1; D uncertain. V was pared by 7 bases and J by 0 bases, with 12 bases between. Germline CDR1 is SEHNR and CDR2 is FQNEAQ (reference sequence). The CDR3 totals 14 residues. CDR3 loop: CASTPSLVNTEAFF. For the CDR3, the DNA is TGTGCCAGCACCCCTAGCCTGGTGAACACTGAAGCTTTCTTT.

This sequence joins TRBV2 and TRBJ2-3; unclear D gene. The CDR3 extends over 13 amino acids. Germline-derived CDR1 and CDR2 are SNHLY and FYNNEI. V was cut by 4 bases and J by 7 bases, with 12 bases left in between. As DNA, the CDR3 is TGTGCCAGCAGTGCTAGTCTCAGTCATACGCAGTATTTT. It is translated as CASSASLSHTQYF.

This chain links TRBV2 with TRBJ2-5; D might be TRBD2 (5 bases). The CDR3 has 12 residues. Germline V gene sequence: CDR1 SNHLY, CDR2 FYNNEI. The V end lost 8 bases, the J end lost 6 bases, and 13 bases lay between the germline ends. Here the CDR3 DNA reads TGTGCCAGCCTCTCGACTATCCAGACCCAGTACTTC. Translated: CASLSTIQTQYF.